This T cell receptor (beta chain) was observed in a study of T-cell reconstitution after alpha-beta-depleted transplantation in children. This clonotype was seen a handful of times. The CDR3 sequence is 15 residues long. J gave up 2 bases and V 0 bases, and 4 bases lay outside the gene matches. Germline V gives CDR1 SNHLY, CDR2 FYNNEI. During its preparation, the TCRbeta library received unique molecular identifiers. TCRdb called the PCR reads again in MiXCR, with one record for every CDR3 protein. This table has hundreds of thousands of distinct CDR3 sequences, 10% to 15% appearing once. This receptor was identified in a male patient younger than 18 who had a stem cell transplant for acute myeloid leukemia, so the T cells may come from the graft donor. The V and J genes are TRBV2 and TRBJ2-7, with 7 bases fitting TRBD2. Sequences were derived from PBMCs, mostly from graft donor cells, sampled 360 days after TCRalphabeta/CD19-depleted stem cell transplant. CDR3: CASSEAGGGAYEQYF. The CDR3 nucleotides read TGTGCCAGCAGTGAAGCGGGCGGGGGAGCCTACGAGCAGTACTTC.